One sample yielded the 25 T cell receptor beta chains listed below, sequenced in a study of T cell changes during pregnancy in multiple sclerosis. Sequencing used immunoSEQ multiplex PCR; TCRdb keeps in-frame clones, though not all of them. The sample has around 100,000 clones, approximately 93% seen once. This specimen was peripheral blood, taken after pregnancy. The receptor set was obtained from a female donor with multiple sclerosis, enrolled in a pregnancy study.

The chain employs TRBV6-5 and TRBJ2-7; tentative D call: TRBD2 (7 bases). CDR3 length equals 15 residues. Deletions cut 4 bases from V and 4 bases from J, with 17 bases between. CDR1 and CDR2 from the germline V gene are MNHEY and SVGAGI. The CDR3 protein is CASSFTGQAGYEQYF. DNA of the CDR3: TGTGCCAGCAGTTTCACGGGACAAGCGGGGTACGAGCAGTACTTC.

The gene calls are TRBV6-1 and TRBJ2-7; TRBD2 matches at 8 bases. CDR1 and CDR2 (germline): MNHNS, SASEGT. The CDR3 is made up of 18 amino acids. V was clipped by 2 bases and J by 1 base; unmatched bases: 13. In nucleotides, the CDR3 is TGTGCCAGCAGTGAACGACGGGCGTTTCGGGAGGGGTCCTACGAGCAGTACTTC. It codes for CASSERRAFREGSYEQYF.

The chain couples TRBV10-3 to TRBJ1-2; D possibly corresponds to TRBD1 (5 bases). Trimming took 2 bases from V and 4 from J, leaving 17 bases between them. Per the germline V gene, CDR1 is ENHRY and CDR2 is SYGVKD. CDR3 length equals 16 residues. The CDR3 region is CAISELGRVDGYGYTF. The CDR3 bases are TGTGCCATCAGTGAGCTAGGCAGGGTAGACGGCTATGGCTACACCTTC.

The chain employs TRBV5-4 and TRBJ2-2; TRBD2 agrees at 9 bases. Looked up from germline, CDR1 is SGHNT and CDR2 is YYREEE (reference sequence). V gave up 4 bases and J gave up 1 base; unmatched junction bases: 5. This CDR3 region has 16 residues. The CDR3 loop reads CASSVLSGRNTGELFF. The CDR3 DNA follows: TGTGCCAGCAGCGTACTTAGCGGGAGGAACACCGGGGAGCTGTTTTTT.

The J gene is TRBJ1-2, the V gene TRBV6-6; D is ambiguous. Per germline, CDR1 MNHNY and CDR2 SVGAGI (reference sequence). V lost 6 bases to trimming and J lost 0 bases, with 14 bases between them. This CDR3 contains 15 residues. The DNA for the CDR3 is TGTGCCAGCAGCACTGTCCCTCTTACTAACTATGGCTACACCTTC. It is translated as CASSTVPLTNYGYTF.

The chain combines TRBV4-1 with TRBJ1-6; D remains unclear. The CDR3 consists of 15 residues. The germline gives CDR1 MGHRA, CDR2 YSYEKL. Trimming removed 1 base from V and 9 bases from J, with 13 bases in between. The CDR3 DNA reads as TGCGCCAGCAGCCAAGTCGCAGGTATAGGTTCACCCCTCCACTTT. This codes for CASSQVAGIGSPLHF.

This chain uses TRBV19 with TRBJ1-1; TRBD1 might be the D (6 bases). This CDR3 comprises 14 residues. V dropped 5 bases and J dropped 1 base, with 11 bases sitting between them. Germline V gene sequence: CDR1 LNHDA, CDR2 SQIVND (reference sequence). The CDR3 is CASSVQQGNTEAFF. Written as DNA, the CDR3 is TGTGCCAGTAGTGTCCAACAGGGGAACACTGAAGCTTTCTTT. Drawing the rest from reference TRBV19 and TRBJ1-1, the complete variable domain is DGGITQSPKYLFRKEGQNVTLSCEQNLNHDAMYWYRQDPGQGLRLIYYSQIVNDFQKGDIAEGYSVSREKKESFPLTVTSAQKNPTAFYLCASSVQQGNTEAFFGQGTRLTVV.

V gene TRBV7-2 combines with J gene TRBJ2-7; D remains ambiguous. Trimming took off 5 bases at V and 2 bases at J, with 16 bases between the two ends. CDR1 is SGHTA and CDR2 is FQGNSA in the germline V gene. The CDR3 has 15 residues. CDR3 DNA: TGTGCCAGCAGCCTAAACGCCGCCACCCCCTACGAGCAGTACTTC. Protein sequence: CASSLNAATPYEQYF.

The CDR3 DNA reads as TGTGCCAGCAGAGAGGCGTCAGATACGCAGTATTTT. It yields the protein CASREASDTQYF. The V call is TRBV9, the J call TRBJ2-3; unclear D gene. Germline assignment: CDR1 SGDLS and CDR2 YYNGEE. Trimming took off 5 bases at V and 4 bases at J, with 8 bases between the two ends. The CDR3 sequence is 12 residues long.

The chain combines TRBV6-5 with TRBJ2-7, with a tentative D call TRBD1 (5 bases). Germline V gives CDR1 MNHEY, CDR2 SVGAGI. CDR3 size: 13 residues. Trimming left V 8 bases short and J 3 bases short, with 14 bases between. DNA of the CDR3: TGTGCCAGCGGAAGGGGCTTGAGCTACGAGCAGTACTTC. Amino acids: CASGRGLSYEQYF.

The V gene is TRBV2, the J gene TRBJ2-7, with unresolved D. The CDR3 consists of 12 residues. The germline gives CDR1 SNHLY, CDR2 FYNNEI. Trimming removed 5 bases from V and 8 bases from J, with 13 bases in between. The CDR3 DNA follows: TGTGCCAGCAGTTCCCGTCTAGTTCAGCAGTACTTC. This codes for CASSSRLVQQYF.

The V and J genes are TRBV18 and TRBJ2-2; TRBD2 agrees at 9 bases. Germline values: CDR1 KGHSH, CDR2 LQKENI. This CDR3 spans 15 amino acids. The junction had 4 bases not matched to a gene; V was cut back by 3 bases and J by 5 bases. CDR3 DNA sequence: TGTGCCAGCTCACCGTCAAGCGGGGGGACCGGGGAGCTGTTTTTT. This codes for CASSPSSGGTGELFF.

This chain uses TRBV5-1 with TRBJ2-2; tentatively, D is TRBD1 (6 bases). Germline V CDR1 and CDR2: SGHRS, YFSETQ. This CDR3 comprises 15 residues. V gave up 0 bases and J gave up 7 bases, with 13 bases separating them. The CDR3 loop reads CASSLALGAIGELFF. The CDR3 DNA reads TGCGCCAGCAGCTTGGCCTTGGGGGCGATCGGGGAGCTGTTTTTT.

This chain links TRBV30 with TRBJ1-1, with D possibly matching TRBD1 (5 bases). Germline V gene lookup returns CDR1 GTSNPN and CDR2 SVGIG (reference sequence). Trimming removed 1 base at V and 5 bases at J, with 14 bases between. CDR3 length equals 14 residues. CDR3 bases: TGTGCCTGGAGTGCTATGGGGGGTCAGACTGAAGCTTTCTTT. Translation: CAWSAMGGQTEAFF. Drawing the rest from reference TRBV30 and TRBJ1-1, the complete variable domain is SQTIHQWPATLVQPVGSPLSLECTVEGTSNPNLYWYRQAAGRGLQLLFYSVGIGQISSEVPQNLSASRPQDRQFILSSKKLLLSDSGFYLCAWSAMGGQTEAFFGQGTRLTVV.

The rearrangement links TRBV2 to TRBJ1-2; a possible D gene is TRBD1 (6 bases). The V and J ends lost 10 bases and 2 bases respectively, with 14 bases between them. The length of the CDR3 is 13 residues. Germline V lookup: CDR1 SNHLY, CDR2 FYNNEI. The CDR3, as DNA: TGTGCCATCGACCGAGGGGGAAACTATGGCTACACCTTC. Encoded protein: CAIDRGGNYGYTF.

The V gene is TRBV11-2, the J gene TRBJ1-1, with 7 nucleotides matching TRBD1. The CDR3 totals 15 residues. The germline V gene encodes CDR1 SGHAT and CDR2 FQNNGV. V was pared by 4 bases and J by 0 bases, with 5 bases of the junction left unmatched. CDR3 loop: CASSSRQGMNTEAFF. In nucleotides, the CDR3 is TGTGCCAGCAGCTCCCGACAGGGCATGAACACTGAAGCTTTCTTT.

The CDR3 here is CASKDTGGNSPLHF. CDR3 DNA sequence: TGCGCCAGCAAAGACACAGGGGGGAATTCACCCCTCCACTTT. The rearrangement joins TRBV5-1 to TRBJ1-6, with 8 bases matching TRBD1. The CDR3 covers 14 residues. Germline trimming cut 6 bases from V and 7 bases from J; bases unmatched to any gene: 6. Germline V gene data show CDR1 as SGHRS and CDR2 as YFSETQ.

V usage is TRBV6-1 and J usage is TRBJ2-7, with D uncertain. Looked up from germline, CDR1 is MNHNS and CDR2 is SASEGT. The CDR3 has 11 residues. Trimming took 4 bases from V and 3 from J, leaving 4 bases between them. The CDR3 DNA is TGTGCCAGCAGTGTATTCTACGAGCAGTACTTC. This gives the protein CASSVFYEQYF.

V usage is TRBV30 and J usage is TRBJ1-2, with D perhaps matching TRBD1 (5 bases). Deletions cut 0 bases from V and 8 bases from J, with 13 bases between. This CDR3 region has 13 residues. CDR1 is GTSNPN and CDR2 is SVGIG in the germline V gene (reference sequence). CDR3 DNA: TGTGCCTGGAGTGTACGGCAGGGCGACGGCTACACCTTC. Its translation: CAWSVRQGDGYTF. Combining the CDR3 with reference TRBV30 and TRBJ1-2 gives the whole variable domain SQTIHQWPATLVQPVGSPLSLECTVEGTSNPNLYWYRQAAGRGLQLLFYSVGIGQISSEVPQNLSASRPQDRQFILSSKKLLLSDSGFYLCAWSVRQGDGYTFGSGTRLTVV.

The gene calls are TRBV5-4 and TRBJ1-2; 7 bases line up with TRBD1. Germline V gene lookup returns CDR1 SGHNT and CDR2 YYREEE (reference sequence). The CDR3 contains 16 residues. The junction had 17 bases not matched to a gene; V was cut back by 4 bases and J by 8 bases. The CDR3 nucleotides are TGTGCCAGCAGCCGCCCACTTGGGACAGATCGAGGCGGCTACACCTTC. Translating it yields CASSRPLGTDRGGYTF.

The chain uses TRBV6-5 and TRBJ2-2, with TRBD1 as a possible D gene (6 bases). This CDR3 is 16 amino acids long. Germline loops: CDR1 MNHEY, CDR2 SVGAGI. V was trimmed by 2 bases and J by 6 bases, leaving 16 bases between them. In DNA, the CDR3 is TGTGCCAGCAGTTACACCAACGACAGGAGGTCCGGGGAGCTGTTTTTT. Amino acids: CASSYTNDRRSGELFF.

In DNA form, the CDR3 reads TGTGCCAGCAGCCCGGGACTTCCAAGCTCCTACGAGCAGTACTTC. Translation gives CASSPGLPSSYEQYF. The chain uses TRBV5-6 and TRBJ2-7, with D possibly TRBD2 on 6 matching bases. The CDR3 is 15 residues long. The ends were cut back, 4 bases at V and 0 bases at J, with 14 bases in the middle. Germline V gives CDR1 SGHDT, CDR2 YYEEEE.

The chain joins TRBV27 to TRBJ2-7; the D gene is possibly TRBD1 (6 bases). Deletions cut 6 bases from V and 3 bases from J, with 12 bases between. This CDR3 is built from 13 residues. The germline V gene encodes CDR1 MNHEY and CDR2 SMNVEV (reference sequence). DNA of the CDR3: TGTGCCAGCAGCATGGGGACAAACTACGAGCAGTACTTC. The encoded protein is CASSMGTNYEQYF.

J is TRBJ1-1 and V is TRBV6-6, with a possible D match to TRBD1 (6 bases). CDR3 size: 15 residues. V gave up 5 bases and J gave up 6 bases, with 19 bases separating them. Germline V gives CDR1 MNHNY, CDR2 SVGAGI (reference sequence). As DNA, the CDR3 is TGTGCCAGCAGTCCCCTCGGGGGGGCTGGAGCTGAAGCTTTCTTT. The encoded protein is CASSPLGGAGAEAFF.

The V and J genes are TRBV5-1 and TRBJ1-1; TRBD1 matches 9 bases. The CDR3 has 16 residues. Germline V lookup: CDR1 SGHRS, CDR2 YFSETQ. The V gene end was trimmed by 0 bases and the J gene end by 4 bases; junction bases not matched to a gene: 7. Here the CDR3 reads CASSLGPGQGTTEAFF. CDR3 coding DNA: TGCGCCAGCAGCTTGGGCCCGGGACAGGGAACCACTGAAGCTTTCTTT.